The clone carrying this TCR beta chain was seen repeatedly, ten times or more. Its antigen remains unidentified. This record comes from a study of T-cell reconstitution after alpha-beta-depleted transplantation in children. General observations from the study: About two months after transplant, alpha-beta T cells reportedly came from several hundred expanded graft clones. One year after transplant, T-cell counts and diversity came mostly from newly produced T cells. Surviving thymic progenitors and recipient T cells were the source of high TCRbeta diversity at day 60 in some patients.

Per the germline V gene, CDR1 is DFQATT and CDR2 is SNEGSKA (reference sequence). Trimming left V 8 bases short and J 10 bases short, with 11 bases between. The CDR3 is made up of 10 amino acids. A TCRbeta library incorporating unique molecular identifiers was prepared. MiXCR was run by TCRdb on the PCR reads, yielding one entry per CDR3 protein. The sample includes roughly 160,000 distinct CDR3 sequences, around 10% of them seen just once. The TCR originated in a boy aged 2-9 years with acute myeloid leukemia, due to receive a stem cell transplant. This specimen was PBMCs, taken before TCRalphabeta/CD19-depleted stem cell transplant. This chain uses TRBV20-1 with TRBJ1-4; no firm D call. The CDR3 region has the DNA TGCAGTCCCTCAGCGGGAAAACTGTTTTTT. This gives the protein CSPSAGKLFF.